These 5 T cell receptor beta chains were sequenced from one sample in a study of T cells in localized non-small cell lung cancer. Data came from immunoSEQ multiplex PCR; TCRdb stores just in-frame clones and leaves some out. The table lists 90,000 to 95,000 clones, roughly 89% of them singletons. Here the sequenced sample was peripheral blood, taken before any cancer treatment. These receptors all stem from a man aged 35-75 years with stage I squamous cell lung carcinoma.

This clone was recorded only once. This sequence joins TRBV7-2 and TRBJ1-1; TRBD1 agrees at 7 bases. With 5 bases clipped from V and 8 bases from J, the junction kept 8 bases outside the gene matches. In germline, CDR1 is SGHTA, CDR2 FQGNSA. The CDR3 consists of 13 residues. The CDR3 nucleotides read TGTGCCAGCAGCGTCGACAGGGACAGAGAAGCTTTCTTT. Translated: CASSVDRDREAFF.

This chain joins TRBV28 and TRBJ1-5, with D maybe TRBD1 (6 bases). The CDR3 covers 13 residues. Germline values: CDR1 MDHEN, CDR2 SYDVKM. V shed 6 bases and J shed 6 bases, with 12 bases lying between them. CDR3 in DNA: TGTGCCAGCAGGCGTACAGGGATTCAGCCCCAGCATTTT. Protein product: CASRRTGIQPQHF.

The chain couples TRBV19 to TRBJ2-2; D is ambiguous. Germline CDR1 is LNHDA and CDR2 is SQIVND (reference sequence). The CDR3 is 16 amino acids. Trimming pared 3 bases from V and 3 bases from J, leaving 14 bases between. The CDR3 sequence is CASSMPKGTDTGELFF. The CDR3 DNA sequence: TGTGCCAGTAGTATGCCCAAGGGCACCGACACCGGGGAGCTGTTTTTT.

The CDR3 sequence is CASSPRTGRDEQFF. The CDR3 DNA follows: TGCGCCAGCAGCCCTAGGACAGGGCGCGATGAGCAGTTCTTC. The chain is built from TRBV5-1 and TRBJ2-1; TRBD1 matches 8 bases. After removal of 4 bases from V and 8 bases from J, the junction contained 8 bases not matched to a gene. This CDR3 spans 14 amino acids. CDR1 and CDR2 (germline): SGHRS, YFSETQ. The full variable domain, rest sourced from reference TRBV5-1 and TRBJ2-1, is KAGVTQTPRYLIKTRGQQVTLSCSPISGHRSVSWYQQTPGQGLQFLFEYFSETQRNKGNFPGRFSGRQFSNSRSEMNVSTLELGDSALYLCASSPRTGRDEQFFGPGTRLTVL.

J is TRBJ1-1 and V is TRBV28; D is unclear. Germline values: CDR1 MDHEN, CDR2 SYDVKM. This CDR3 contains 12 residues. V was clipped by 8 bases and J by 6 bases, with 13 bases between them. The CDR3 DNA is TGTGCCAGCGGAGTGGTCGTAGCTGAAGCTTTCTTT. This encodes CASGVVVAEAFF.